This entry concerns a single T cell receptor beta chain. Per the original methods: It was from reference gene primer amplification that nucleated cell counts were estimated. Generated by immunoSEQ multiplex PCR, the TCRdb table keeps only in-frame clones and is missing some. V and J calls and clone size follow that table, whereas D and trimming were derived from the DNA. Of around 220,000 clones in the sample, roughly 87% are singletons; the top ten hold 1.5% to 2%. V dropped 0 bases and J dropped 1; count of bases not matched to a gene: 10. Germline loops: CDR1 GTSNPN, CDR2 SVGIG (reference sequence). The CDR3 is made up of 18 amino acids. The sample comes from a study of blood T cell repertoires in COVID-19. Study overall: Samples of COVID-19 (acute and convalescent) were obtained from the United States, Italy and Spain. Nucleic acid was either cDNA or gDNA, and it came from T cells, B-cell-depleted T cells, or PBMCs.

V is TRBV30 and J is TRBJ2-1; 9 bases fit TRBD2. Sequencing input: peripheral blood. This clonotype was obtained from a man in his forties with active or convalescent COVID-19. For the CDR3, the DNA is TGTGCCTGGAGTGTACTCCTGACTAGCGGAGTTTCCTACAATGAGCAGTTCTTC. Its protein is CAWSVLLTSGVSYNEQFF.